These 5 T cell receptor beta chains were all obtained from the same sample, sequenced in a study of cytomegalovirus exposure and HLA in healthy donors. The PCR was carried out with 60 Vbeta primers and 13 Jbeta primers. Using immunoSEQ multiplex PCR, the repertoire was profiled, and TCRdb retains in-frame clones only, with some absent. The table lists approximately 140,000 clones, 80% of them singletons. The sample comprised PBMCs. These receptors all stem from a woman aged 40 to 50 in good health and CMV-seronegative.

The rearrangement joins TRBV5-4 to TRBJ2-6; 12 bases line up with TRBD1. Per germline, CDR1 SGHNT and CDR2 YYREEE (reference sequence). V lost 4 bases and J lost 0; bases outside the gene matches: 2. The CDR3 runs 17 residues. CDR3 in DNA: TGTGCCAGCAGCCCGGGACAGGGGGCCTCTGGGGCCAACGTCCTGACTTTC. Residues: CASSPGQGASGANVLTF.

This chain uses TRBV6-5 with TRBJ1-2; the match to TRBD1 covers 9 bases. CDR1 and CDR2 (germline): MNHEY, SVGAGI. This CDR3 comprises 13 residues. V was pared by 5 bases and J by 5 bases, with 3 bases of the junction left unmatched. CDR3: CASSRTGEYGYTF. CDR3 coding DNA: TGTGCCAGCAGTCGGACAGGGGAGTATGGCTACACCTTC.

The rearrangement uses TRBV5-1 and TRBJ2-1; maybe TRBD2 (5 bases). With 5 bases removed from V and 6 bases from J, the gap between germline ends came to 15 bases. The V gene's germline CDR1 is SGHRS and CDR2 YFSETQ. The CDR3 length is 14 residues. CDR3 region: CASSSSTRRNEQFF. Written as DNA, the CDR3 is TGCGCCAGCAGTAGTTCTACTAGACGCAATGAGCAGTTCTTC.

The chain combines TRBV19 with TRBJ2-3; 8 nucleotides align to TRBD1. The trim removed 0 bases at V and 1 base at J, leaving 0 bases unmatched. This CDR3 spans 15 amino acids. CDR1 is LNHDA, CDR2 SQIVND, per germline (reference sequence). CDR3 sequence: CASSIEGQGTDTQYF. In DNA form, the CDR3 reads TGTGCCAGTAGTATAGAGGGACAGGGCACAGATACGCAGTATTTT.

This chain's CDR3 is CASSPRQGNTEAFF. The CDR3 nucleotides read TGTGCCAGCAGCCCTCGACAGGGGAACACTGAAGCTTTCTTT. This chain joins TRBV7-9 and TRBJ1-1, with TRBD1 matching 7 bases. The CDR3 length is 14 residues. The J segment lost 1 base and the V segment lost 5 bases, leaving 4 bases of the junction unmatched. CDR1 and CDR2 (germline): SEHNR, FQNEAQ (reference sequence).